This T cell receptor beta chain originates from a study of T-cell reconstitution after alpha-beta-depleted transplantation in children. Whole-study results and caveats: Diversity and T-cell counts at one year after transplant derived mostly from new T cells.

Unique molecular identifiers were built into the TCRbeta library. TCRdb used MiXCR to reprocess the PCR reads, holding one entry per CDR3 protein. The sample yields about 300,000 distinct CDR3 sequences, less than 9.5% seen once. Notes on this clonotype: Its antigen is currently unknown.

Germline CDR1 reads SNHLY; CDR2 reads FYNNEI. Unmatched junction bases numbered 4, after V lost 1 base and J lost 8 bases. The CDR3 has 13 residues. The V call is TRBV2, the J call TRBJ1-2; 7 nucleotides line up with TRBD1. The origin of this receptor is a female patient between 2 and 15 years old who had a stem cell transplant for Fanconi anemia, so the T cells may come from the graft donor. The material sequenced was peripheral blood, taken 360 days after TCRalphabeta/CD19-depleted stem cell transplant. Here the CDR3 reads CASSEGGTAGYTF. The CDR3, as DNA: TGTGCCAGCAGTGAAGGGGGGACAGCCGGCTACACCTTC.